These 23 T cell receptor beta chains were all obtained from the same sample, sequenced in a study of cytomegalovirus exposure and HLA in healthy donors. The PCR was carried out with 60 Vbeta primers and 13 Jbeta primers. Repertoires were generated with immunoSEQ multiplex PCR, while TCRdb's copy carries only in-frame clones and drops some. The data show more than 80,000 clones, roughly 74% seen once. The specimen was PBMCs. The receptors come from a woman aged 70-85 years in good health and CMV-seropositive.

The chain is built from TRBV9 and TRBJ2-3, with TRBD1 matching over 7 bases. Germline V gene lookup returns CDR1 SGDLS and CDR2 YYNGEE. The length of the CDR3 is 15 residues. V lost 0 bases, J lost 3 bases, and 4 bases stayed unmatched. The CDR3 bases are TGTGCCAGCAGCGTAGCCCGGACAGGTACAGATACGCAGTATTTT. This encodes CASSVARTGTDTQYF.

This clone was found once. This chain uses TRBV27 with TRBJ2-2; 8 nucleotides match TRBD1. The CDR3 has 20 residues. After removal of 8 bases from V and 1 base from J, the junction contained 21 bases not matched to a gene. The V gene's germline CDR1 is MNHEY and CDR2 SMNVEV (reference sequence). The CDR3 reads CASGNPPGQGLLRNTGELFF. CDR3 nucleotides: TGTGCCAGCGGGAATCCCCCCGGACAGGGACTTTTGAGGAACACCGGGGAGCTGTTTTTT.

This clone was seen a few times. The genes are TRBV7-8 and TRBJ1-3; 9 bases are a match to TRBD1. Trimming cost V 5 bases and J 4 bases; bases outside gene matches: 9. CDR1 and CDR2 (germline): SGHVS, FQNEAQ. The CDR3 has 16 residues. DNA of the CDR3: TGTGCCAGCAGCGTCCGGGACAGGGTACGAGGAAACACCATATATTTT. It encodes CASSVRDRVRGNTIYF.

This chain uses TRBV5-6 with TRBJ2-7; 9 nucleotides match TRBD1. The J segment lost 6 bases and the V segment lost 4 bases, leaving 17 bases of the junction unmatched. The germline gives CDR1 SGHDT, CDR2 YYEEEE. The CDR3 sequence is 17 residues long. The CDR3 DNA follows: TGTGCCAGCAGCCCGCTTGGCTTGGACAGGGGAGACGGCGAGCAGTACTTC. Protein sequence: CASSPLGLDRGDGEQYF.

This chain uses TRBV7-6 with TRBJ2-3; maybe TRBD2 (5 bases). This CDR3 contains 14 residues. The ends were cut back, 2 bases at V and 4 bases at J, with 10 bases in the middle. Per the germline V gene, CDR1 is SGHVS and CDR2 is FNYEAQ. The CDR3 sequence is CASSLSLAADTQYF. As DNA, the CDR3 is TGTGCCAGCAGCTTATCTCTAGCCGCAGATACGCAGTATTTT.

This sequence joins TRBV29-1 and TRBJ2-7; unclear D gene. Germline assignment: CDR1 SQVTM and CDR2 ANQGSEA. Trimming took off 7 bases at V and 2 bases at J, with 9 bases between the two ends. The CDR3 runs 11 residues. The CDR3 bases are TGCAGCGCCGATACGGCCTACGAGCAGTACTTC. Translated, it gives CSADTAYEQYF.

The chain is built from TRBV29-1 and TRBJ2-1; possibly TRBD2 for D (5 bases). CDR3 length: 13 amino acids. Germline CDR1 reads SQVTM; CDR2 reads ANQGSEA. V gave up 6 bases and J gave up 4 bases, with 13 bases separating them. CDR3 in DNA: TGCAGCGTACGGGGAGCTACGTACAATGAGCAGTTCTTC. It yields the protein CSVRGATYNEQFF.

The chain recombines TRBV7-9 with TRBJ2-7; D is undetermined. Germline-derived CDR1 and CDR2 are SEHNR and FQNEAQ (reference sequence). CDR3 length: 13 amino acids. V was cut by 2 bases and J by 7 bases, with 12 bases left in between. The CDR3 nucleotides are TGTGCCAGCAGCTTAACTGGGCCCTTTGAGCAGTACTTC. It encodes CASSLTGPFEQYF. The full variable domain, its missing parts supplied by reference TRBV7-9 and TRBJ2-7, is DTGVSQNPRHKITKRGQNVTFRCDPISEHNRLYWYRQTLGQGPEFLTYFQNEAQLEKSRLLSDRFSAERPKGSFSTLEIQRTEQGDSAMYLCASSLTGPFEQYFGPGTRLTVT.

This sequence joins TRBV10-3 and TRBJ2-7; TRBD2 matches 8 bases. V gave up 6 bases and J gave up 7 bases; unmatched junction bases: 8. Germline V gene lookup returns CDR1 ENHRY and CDR2 SYGVKD. CDR3 size: 13 residues. The CDR3 DNA reads TGTGCCATCAGGACGGGAGGGCCATCGGAGCAGTACTTC. It translates to CAIRTGGPSEQYF.

The chain joins TRBV7-2 to TRBJ2-7; TRBD2 might be the D (5 bases). In germline, CDR1 is SGHTA, CDR2 FQGNSA. Trimming left V 7 bases short and J 0 bases short, with 13 bases between. This CDR3 comprises 14 residues. This chain's CDR3 is CASTPSRDSYEQYF. The CDR3 DNA follows: TGTGCCAGCACTCCGTCCCGGGACTCCTACGAGCAGTACTTC. Full variable domain (remainder filled in from reference TRBV7-2 and TRBJ2-7): GAGVSQSPSNKVTEKGKDVELRCDPISGHTALYWYRQSLGQGLEFLIYFQGNSAPDKSGLPSDRFSAERTGGSVSTLTIQRTQQEDSAVYLCASTPSRDSYEQYFGPGTRLTVT.

CDR3: CASSLQENTEAFF. DNA of the CDR3: TGCGCCAGCAGCCTACAGGAGAACACTGAAGCTTTCTTT. The chain joins TRBV5-1 to TRBJ1-1, with TRBD1 as a possible D gene (5 bases). The CDR3 runs 13 residues. CDR1 is SGHRS and CDR2 is YFSETQ in the germline V gene. Trimming shortened V by 4 bases and J by 1 base, and 8 bases separated the two germline ends.

DNA for the CDR3: TGTGCCAGCAGCTTGGGGGGGGAGTACTACGAGCAGTACTTC. Translating gives CASSLGGEYYEQYF. The chain employs TRBV5-4 and TRBJ2-7; D might be TRBD2 (6 bases). With 0 bases removed from V and 3 bases from J, the gap between germline ends came to 10 bases. The germline V gene has CDR1 SGHNT and CDR2 YYREEE (reference sequence). The CDR3 spans 14 residues.

The gene calls are TRBV6-5 and TRBJ1-1; no clear D. The CDR3 covers 13 residues. Trimming pared 7 bases from V and 4 bases from J, leaving 13 bases between. Germline-derived CDR1 and CDR2 are MNHEY and SVGAGI. The CDR3 nucleotides are TGTGCCAGCAACTTGCTTCCCGGCACTGAAGCTTTCTTT. It specifies CASNLLPGTEAFF.

This clone was observed a single time. The chain uses TRBV29-1 and TRBJ2-2; D is ambiguous. The length of the CDR3 is 13 residues. V was cut by 1 base and J by 8 bases, with 11 bases left in between. Germline V gene sequence: CDR1 SQVTM, CDR2 ANQGSEA. CDR3 loop: CSVEVLDAGELFF. The CDR3 nucleotides read TGCAGCGTTGAAGTCCTCGATGCGGGGGAGCTGTTTTTT.

This clone has a handful of counts. The rearrangement links TRBV2 to TRBJ1-5; D is unresolved. The V end lost 4 bases, the J end lost 8 bases, and 15 bases lay between the germline ends. The CDR3 loop spans 14 amino acids. Looked up from germline, CDR1 is SNHLY and CDR2 is FYNNEI. CDR3 protein: CASSGSRPPKPQHF. As DNA, the CDR3 is TGTGCCAGCAGTGGATCGCGGCCCCCAAAGCCCCAGCATTTT.

As DNA, the CDR3 is TGTGCCATAAGGACTAGCAGAAATGAGCAGTTCTTC. Protein: CAIRTSRNEQFF. The chain employs TRBV5-4 and TRBJ2-1; 8 bases align to TRBD2. V trimming: 9 bases; J trimming: 7 bases; junction bases outside the gene matches: 6. Germline V gene lookup returns CDR1 SGHNT and CDR2 YYREEE (reference sequence). This CDR3 region has 12 residues.

V gene TRBV14 combines with J gene TRBJ1-4, with D possibly matching TRBD1 (6 bases). Per germline, CDR1 SGHDN and CDR2 FVKESK. V was trimmed by 0 bases and J by 7 bases, leaving 18 bases between them. CDR3 length: 17 residues. The CDR3 coding sequence is TGTGCCAGCAGCCAAGATCCCGACAGGCCGGCGACTGAAAAACTGTTTTTT. It codes for CASSQDPDRPATEKLFF. Combining the CDR3 with reference TRBV14 and TRBJ1-4 gives the whole variable domain EAGVTQFPSHSVIEKGQTVTLRCDPISGHDNLYWYRRVMGKEIKFLLHFVKESKQDESGMPNNRFLAERTGGTYSTLKVQPAELEDSGVYFCASSQDPDRPATEKLFFGSGTQLSVL.

This clone was counted between two and nine times. The V gene is TRBV11-3, the J gene TRBJ2-7; the match to TRBD2 covers 7 bases. Germline trimming cut 3 bases from V and 5 bases from J; bases unmatched to any gene: 7. The V gene's germline CDR1 is SGHNT and CDR2 YENEEA. The CDR3 totals 14 residues. This chain's CDR3 is CASSLGGGRDEQYF. The DNA for the CDR3 is TGTGCCAGCAGCTTGGGGGGGGGACGGGACGAGCAGTACTTC.

The J gene is TRBJ2-7, the V gene TRBV6-5, with D possibly matching TRBD2 (6 bases). Trimming removed 0 bases from V and 1 base from J, with 10 bases in between. Germline-derived CDR1 and CDR2 are MNHEY and SVGAGI. The CDR3 is made up of 15 amino acids. CDR3 protein: CASSYSAGGSYEQYF. CDR3 DNA: TGTGCCAGCAGTTACTCGGCTGGGGGGTCCTACGAGCAGTACTTC.

The chain employs TRBV27 and TRBJ1-2; D is perhaps TRBD1 (5 bases). The germline CDR1 and CDR2 sequences are MNHEY and SMNVEV (reference sequence). Trimming took 1 base from V and 8 from J, leaving 14 bases between them. This CDR3 is built from 14 residues. CDR3 coding DNA: TGTGCCAGCAGTTTATTGGGACTAGGTTCGGGCTACACCTTC. Translating it yields CASSLLGLGSGYTF.

CDR3 sequence reads: CASSKGQGWETQYF. DNA of the CDR3: TGTGCCAGCAGCAAGGGACAGGGTTGGGAGACCCAGTACTTC. This rearrangement joins TRBV7-9 to TRBJ2-5; TRBD1 matches 9 bases. J lost 5 bases, V lost 5 bases, and 6 bases had no gene match. CDR1 is SEHNR and CDR2 is FQNEAQ in the germline V gene (reference sequence). The CDR3 totals 14 residues.

The gene calls are TRBV30 and TRBJ1-1; possible D gene TRBD1, 6 bases. The ends were cut back, 1 base at V and 0 bases at J, with 12 bases in the middle. The CDR3 extends over 15 amino acids. CDR1 is GTSNPN, CDR2 SVGIG, per germline (reference sequence). This chain's CDR3 is CAWSGGHRLNTEAFF. CDR3 nucleotides: TGTGCCTGGAGTGGGGGACACCGGTTGAACACTGAAGCTTTCTTT.

This chain uses TRBV7-2 with TRBJ2-1; 12 bases line up with TRBD2. The CDR3 totals 16 residues. The germline V gene encodes CDR1 SGHTA and CDR2 FQGNSA. Trimming at V came to 6 bases and at J to 6 bases, leaving 9 bases not matched to a gene. The CDR3 region is CASRSSGGAYGNEQFF. In DNA form, the CDR3 reads TGTGCCAGCAGGTCTAGCGGGGGGGCCTACGGCAATGAGCAGTTCTTC.